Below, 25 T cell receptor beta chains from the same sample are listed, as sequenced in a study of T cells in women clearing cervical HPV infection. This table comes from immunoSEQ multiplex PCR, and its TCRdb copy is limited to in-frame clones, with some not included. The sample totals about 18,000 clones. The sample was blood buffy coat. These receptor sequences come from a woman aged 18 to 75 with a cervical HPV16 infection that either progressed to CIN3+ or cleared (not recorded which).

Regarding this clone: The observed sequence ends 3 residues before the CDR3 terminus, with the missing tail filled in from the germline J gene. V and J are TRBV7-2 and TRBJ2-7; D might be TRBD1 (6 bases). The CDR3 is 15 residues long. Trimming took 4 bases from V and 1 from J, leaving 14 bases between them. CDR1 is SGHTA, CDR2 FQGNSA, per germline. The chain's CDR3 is CASSSLGHLSYEQYF. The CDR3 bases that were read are TGTGCCAGCAGCTCCCTGGGACACCTATCCTACGAG. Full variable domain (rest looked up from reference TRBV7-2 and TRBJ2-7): GAGVSQSPSNKVTEKGKDVELRCDPISGHTALYWYRQSLGQGLEFLIYFQGNSAPDKSGLPSDRFSAERTGGSVSTLTIQRTQQEDSAVYLCASSSLGHLSYEQYFGPGTRLTVT.

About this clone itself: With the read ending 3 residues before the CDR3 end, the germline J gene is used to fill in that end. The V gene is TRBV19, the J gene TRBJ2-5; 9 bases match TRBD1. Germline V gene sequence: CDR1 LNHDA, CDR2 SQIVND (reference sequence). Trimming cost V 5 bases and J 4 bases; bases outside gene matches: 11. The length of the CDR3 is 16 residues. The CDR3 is CASSFTLDRGGETQYF. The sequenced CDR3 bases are TGTGCCAGTAGTTTCACCCTCGACAGGGGGGGAGAGACC.

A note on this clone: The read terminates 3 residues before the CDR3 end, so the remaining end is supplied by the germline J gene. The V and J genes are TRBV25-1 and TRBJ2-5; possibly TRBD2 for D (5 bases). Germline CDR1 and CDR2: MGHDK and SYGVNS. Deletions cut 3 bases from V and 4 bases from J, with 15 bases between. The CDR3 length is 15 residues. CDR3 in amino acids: CASSDTRLAGETQYF. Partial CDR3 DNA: TGTGCCAGCAGTGATACCCGGCTAGCTGGAGAGACC.

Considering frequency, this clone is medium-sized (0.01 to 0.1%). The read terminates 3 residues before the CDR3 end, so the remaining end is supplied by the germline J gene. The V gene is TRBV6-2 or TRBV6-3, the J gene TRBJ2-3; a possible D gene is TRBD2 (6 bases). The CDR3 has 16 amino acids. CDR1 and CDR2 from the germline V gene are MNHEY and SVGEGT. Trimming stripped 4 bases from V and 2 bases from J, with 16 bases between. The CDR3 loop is CASSFLANALTDTQYF. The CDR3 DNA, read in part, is TGTGCCAGCAGTTTTCTAGCGAACGCTCTCACAGATACG.

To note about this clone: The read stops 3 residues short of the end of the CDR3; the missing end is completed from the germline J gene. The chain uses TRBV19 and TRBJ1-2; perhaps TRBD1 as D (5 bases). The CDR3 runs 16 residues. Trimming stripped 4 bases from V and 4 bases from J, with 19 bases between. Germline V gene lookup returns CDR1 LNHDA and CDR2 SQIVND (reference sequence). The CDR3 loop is CASSRGLGGVTYGYTF. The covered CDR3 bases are TGTGCCAGTAGTAGGGGACTTGGAGGGGTAACCTATGGC.

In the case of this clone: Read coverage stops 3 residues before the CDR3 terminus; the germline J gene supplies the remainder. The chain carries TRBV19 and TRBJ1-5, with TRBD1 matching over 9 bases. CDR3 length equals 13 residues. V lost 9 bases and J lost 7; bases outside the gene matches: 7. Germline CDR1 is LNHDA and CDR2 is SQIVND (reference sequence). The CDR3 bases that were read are TGTGCCAGCACAGGGGGCCGGTGGCAGCCC. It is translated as CASTGGRWQP. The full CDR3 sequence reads CASTGGRWQPQHF.

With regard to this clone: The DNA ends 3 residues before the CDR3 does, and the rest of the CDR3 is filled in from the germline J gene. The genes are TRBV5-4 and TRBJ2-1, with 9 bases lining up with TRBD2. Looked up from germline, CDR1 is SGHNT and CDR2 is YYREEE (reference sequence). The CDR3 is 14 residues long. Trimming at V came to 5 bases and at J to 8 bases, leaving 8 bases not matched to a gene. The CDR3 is CASSRSGRGYEQFF. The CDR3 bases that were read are TGTGCCAGCAGTCGTAGCGGGAGAGGGTATGAG.

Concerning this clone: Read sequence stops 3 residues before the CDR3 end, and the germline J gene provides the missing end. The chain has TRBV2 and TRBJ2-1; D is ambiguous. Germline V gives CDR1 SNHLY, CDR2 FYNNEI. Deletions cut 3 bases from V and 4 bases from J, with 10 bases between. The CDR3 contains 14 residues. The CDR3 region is CASSDEGGYNEQFF. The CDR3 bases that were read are TGTGCCAGCAGTGACGAAGGCGGTTACAATGAG. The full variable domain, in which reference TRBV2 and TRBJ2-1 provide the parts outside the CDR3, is EPEVTQTPSHQVTQMGQEVILRCVPISNHLYFYWYRQILGQKVEFLVSFYNNEISEKSEIFDDQFSVERPDGSNFTLKIRSTKLEDSAMYFCASSDEGGYNEQFFGPGTRLTVL.

CDR3 DNA, as far as it was read: TGTGCCTGGAGTGTACTCCCGTACGAG. The encoded protein is CAWSVLPYE. The CDR3 as a whole reads CAWSVLPYEQYF. The chain joins TRBV30 to TRBJ2-7; D is unresolved. The CDR3 extends 3 residues past the end of the read, so its final part is completed from the germline J gene. Germline V gene sequence: CDR1 GTSNPN, CDR2 SVGIG (reference sequence). With 0 bases removed from V and 4 bases from J, the gap between germline ends came to 7 bases. The CDR3 loop spans 12 amino acids.

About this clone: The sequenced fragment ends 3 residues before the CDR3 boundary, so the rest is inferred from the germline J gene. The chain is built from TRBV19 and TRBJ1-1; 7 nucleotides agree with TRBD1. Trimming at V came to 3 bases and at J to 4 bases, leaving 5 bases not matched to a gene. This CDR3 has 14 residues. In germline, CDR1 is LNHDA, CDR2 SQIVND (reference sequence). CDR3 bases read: TGTGCCAGTAGTATTGACAGGGCGACCACTGAA. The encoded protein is CASSIDRATTE. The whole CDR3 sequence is CASSIDRATTEAFF.

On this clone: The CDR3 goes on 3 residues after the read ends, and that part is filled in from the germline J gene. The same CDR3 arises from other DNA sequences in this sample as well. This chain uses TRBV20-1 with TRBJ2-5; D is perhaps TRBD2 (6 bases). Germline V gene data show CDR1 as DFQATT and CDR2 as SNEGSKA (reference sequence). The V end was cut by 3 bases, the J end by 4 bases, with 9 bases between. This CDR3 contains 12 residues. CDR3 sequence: CSARLGGETQYF. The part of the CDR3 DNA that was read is TGCAGTGCTAGGCTCGGGGGAGAGACC.

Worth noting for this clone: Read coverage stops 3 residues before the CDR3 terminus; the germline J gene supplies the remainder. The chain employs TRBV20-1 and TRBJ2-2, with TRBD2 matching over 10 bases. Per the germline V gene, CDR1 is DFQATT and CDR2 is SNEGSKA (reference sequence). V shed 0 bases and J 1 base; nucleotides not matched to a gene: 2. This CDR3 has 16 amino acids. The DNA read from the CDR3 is TGCAGTGCTAGAGATTGGACTAGCGGGAACACCGGGGAG. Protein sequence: CSARDWTSGNTGE. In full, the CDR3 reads CSARDWTSGNTGELFF.

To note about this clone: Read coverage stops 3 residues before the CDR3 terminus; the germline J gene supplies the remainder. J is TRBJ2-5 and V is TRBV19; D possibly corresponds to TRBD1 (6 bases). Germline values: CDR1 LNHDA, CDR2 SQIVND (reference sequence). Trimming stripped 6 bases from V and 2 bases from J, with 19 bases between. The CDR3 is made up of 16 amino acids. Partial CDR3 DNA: TGTGCCAGTAGCACCCGGGGACAAGCCAAGCAAGAGACC. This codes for CASSTRGQAKQET. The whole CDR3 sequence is CASSTRGQAKQETQYF. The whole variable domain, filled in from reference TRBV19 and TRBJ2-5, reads DGGITQSPKYLFRKEGQNVTLSCEQNLNHDAMYWYRQDPGQGLRLIYYSQIVNDFQKGDIAEGYSVSREKKESFPLTVTSAQKNPTAFYLCASSTRGQAKQETQYFGPGTRLLVL.

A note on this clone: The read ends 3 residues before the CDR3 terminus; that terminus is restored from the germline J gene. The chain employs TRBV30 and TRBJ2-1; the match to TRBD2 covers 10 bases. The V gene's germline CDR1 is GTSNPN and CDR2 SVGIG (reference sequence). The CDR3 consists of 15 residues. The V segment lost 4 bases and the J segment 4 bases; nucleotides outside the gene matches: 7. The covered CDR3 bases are TGTGCCTGGACTAGCGGGAGCGCTATATACAATGAG. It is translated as CAWTSGSAIYNE. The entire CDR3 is CAWTSGSAIYNEQFF.

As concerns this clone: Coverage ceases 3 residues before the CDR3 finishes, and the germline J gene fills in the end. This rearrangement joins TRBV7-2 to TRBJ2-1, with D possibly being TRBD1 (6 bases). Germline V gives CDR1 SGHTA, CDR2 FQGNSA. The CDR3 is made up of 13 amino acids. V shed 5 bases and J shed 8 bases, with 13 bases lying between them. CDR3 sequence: CASSRTGLHEQFF. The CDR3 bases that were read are TGTGCCAGCAGCCGAACAGGGCTCCATGAG.

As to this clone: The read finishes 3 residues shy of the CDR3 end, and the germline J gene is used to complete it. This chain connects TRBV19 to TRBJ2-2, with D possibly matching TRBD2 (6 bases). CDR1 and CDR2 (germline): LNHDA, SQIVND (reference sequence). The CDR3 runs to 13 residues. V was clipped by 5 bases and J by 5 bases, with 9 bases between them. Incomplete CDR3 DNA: TGTGCCAGTAGTTATGGGGGGACCGGGGAG. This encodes CASSYGGTGE. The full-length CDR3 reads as CASSYGGTGELFF.

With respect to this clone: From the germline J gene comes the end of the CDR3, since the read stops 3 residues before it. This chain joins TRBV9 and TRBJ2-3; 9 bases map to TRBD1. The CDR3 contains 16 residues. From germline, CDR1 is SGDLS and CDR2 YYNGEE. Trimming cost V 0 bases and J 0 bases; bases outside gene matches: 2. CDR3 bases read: TGTGCCAGCAGCGTAGGGGACAGGGATAGCACAGATACG. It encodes CASSVGDRDSTDT. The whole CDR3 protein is CASSVGDRDSTDTQYF. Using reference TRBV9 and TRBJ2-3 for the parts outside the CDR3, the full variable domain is DSGVTQTPKHLITATGQRVTLRCSPRSGDLSVYWYQQSLDQGLQFLIQYYNGEERAKGNILERFSAQQFPDLHSELNLSSLELGDSALYFCASSVGDRDSTDTQYFGPGTRLTVL.

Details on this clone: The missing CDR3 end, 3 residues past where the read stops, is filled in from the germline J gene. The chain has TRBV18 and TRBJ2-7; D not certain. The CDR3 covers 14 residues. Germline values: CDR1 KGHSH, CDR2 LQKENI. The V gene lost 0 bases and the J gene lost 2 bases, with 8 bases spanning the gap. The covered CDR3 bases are TGTGCCAGCTCACCACCATATCCAGCCTACGAG. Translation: CASSPPYPAYE. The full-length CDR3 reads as CASSPPYPAYEQYF.

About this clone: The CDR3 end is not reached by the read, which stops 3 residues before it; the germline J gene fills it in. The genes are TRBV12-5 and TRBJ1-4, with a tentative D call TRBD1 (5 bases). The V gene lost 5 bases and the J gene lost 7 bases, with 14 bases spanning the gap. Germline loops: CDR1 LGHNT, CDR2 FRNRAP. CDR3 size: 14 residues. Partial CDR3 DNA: TGTGCTAGTGGTCCCGACAGCGGGGGTGAAAAA. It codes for CASGPDSGGEK. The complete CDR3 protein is CASGPDSGGEKLFF.

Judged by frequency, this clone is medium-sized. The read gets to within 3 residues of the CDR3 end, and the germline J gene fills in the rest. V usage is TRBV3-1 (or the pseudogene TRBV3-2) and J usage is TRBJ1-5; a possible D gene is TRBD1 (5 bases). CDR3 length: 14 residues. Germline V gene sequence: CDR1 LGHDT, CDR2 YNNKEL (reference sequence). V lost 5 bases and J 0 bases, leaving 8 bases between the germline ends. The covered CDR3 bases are TGTGCCAGCAGCACAGGCGATAGCAATCAGCCC. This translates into CASSTGDSNQP. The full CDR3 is CASSTGDSNQPQHF.

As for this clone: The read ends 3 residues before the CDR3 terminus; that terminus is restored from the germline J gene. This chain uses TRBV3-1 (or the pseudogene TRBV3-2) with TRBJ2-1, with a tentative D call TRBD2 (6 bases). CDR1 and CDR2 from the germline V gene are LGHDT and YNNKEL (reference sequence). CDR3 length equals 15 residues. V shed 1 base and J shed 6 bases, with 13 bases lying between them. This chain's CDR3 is CASSQGGVQVNEQFF. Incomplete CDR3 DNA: TGTGCCAGCAGCCAAGGGGGGGTTCAGGTCAATGAG.

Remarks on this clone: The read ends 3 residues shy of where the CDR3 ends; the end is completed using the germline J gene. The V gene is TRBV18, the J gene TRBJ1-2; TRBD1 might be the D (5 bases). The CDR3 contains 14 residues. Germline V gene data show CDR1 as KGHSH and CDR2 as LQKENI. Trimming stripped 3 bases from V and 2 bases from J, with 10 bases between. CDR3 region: CASSPTDRNYGYTF. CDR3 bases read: TGTGCCAGCTCACCCACCGACAGAAACTATGGC. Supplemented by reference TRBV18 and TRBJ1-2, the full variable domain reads NAGVMQNPRHLVRRRGQEARLRCSPMKGHSHVYWYRQLPEEGLKFMVYLQKENIIDESGMPKERFSAEFPKEGPSILRIQQVVRGDSAAYFCASSPTDRNYGYTFGSGTRLTVV.

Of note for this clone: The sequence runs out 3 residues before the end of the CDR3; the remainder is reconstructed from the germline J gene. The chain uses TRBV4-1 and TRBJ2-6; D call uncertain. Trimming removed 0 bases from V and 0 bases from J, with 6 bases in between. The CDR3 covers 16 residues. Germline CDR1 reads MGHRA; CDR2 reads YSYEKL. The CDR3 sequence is CASSQDIVSGANVLTF. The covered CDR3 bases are TGCGCCAGCAGCCAAGATATCGTCTCTGGGGCCAACGTC.

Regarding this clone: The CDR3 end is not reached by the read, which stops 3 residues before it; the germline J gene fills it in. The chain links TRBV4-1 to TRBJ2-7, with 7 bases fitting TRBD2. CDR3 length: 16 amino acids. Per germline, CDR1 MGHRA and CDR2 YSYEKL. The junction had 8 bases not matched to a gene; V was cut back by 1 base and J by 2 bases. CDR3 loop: CASSQGGSGRPYEQYF. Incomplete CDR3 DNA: TGCGCCAGCAGCCAAGGGGGTAGCGGGCGACCCTACGAG.

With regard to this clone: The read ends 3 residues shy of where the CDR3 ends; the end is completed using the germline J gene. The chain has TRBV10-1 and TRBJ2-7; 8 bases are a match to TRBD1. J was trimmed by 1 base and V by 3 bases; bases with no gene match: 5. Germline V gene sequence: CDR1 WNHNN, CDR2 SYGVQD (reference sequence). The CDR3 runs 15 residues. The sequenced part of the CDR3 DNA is TGCGCCAGCAGTGACTGGACAGGGATATCCTACGAG. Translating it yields CASSDWTGISYE. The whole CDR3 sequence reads CASSDWTGISYEQYF.